A selection of T cell receptor beta chains follows, all from one sample in a study of cytomegalovirus exposure and HLA in healthy donors. TCRdb keeps only in-frame clones here, not all; method: immunoSEQ multiplex PCR. The sample holds 90,000 to 100,000 clones, nearly 70% seen once. Sequencing was carried out using PBMCs. The source of these receptors is a man aged 45-65 years in good health and CMV-seronegative. Both conserved end residues are part of each CDR3. Each record gives: J gene, D gene, V gene, clone size, CDR3 DNA, CDR3 protein. D genes are given only for firm matches. Part of the rows lack a size; the others show once, few, many or a class for expanded clones.

J gene: TRBJ2-3; D gene: TRBD2; V gene: TRBV9; clone size: .; CDR3 DNA: TGTGCCAGCAGCGTAGCTCCACAGGGTAGCGGGAGAGCAGATACGCAGTATTTT; CDR3 protein: CASSVAPQGSGRADTQYF
J gene: TRBJ2-1; D gene: .; V gene: TRBV21-1; clone size: few; CDR3 DNA: TGTGCCAGCAGCAAGGGACAGGGTCCTTTCAATGAGCAGTTCTTC; CDR3 protein: CASSKGQGPFNEQFF
J gene: TRBJ1-5; D gene: .; V gene: TRBV5-4; clone size: .; CDR3 DNA: TGTGCCAGCAGCTACCGAGGCGGGGGTAGCAATCAGCCCCAGCATTTT; CDR3 protein: CASSYRGGGSNQPQHF
J gene: TRBJ2-3; D gene: .; V gene: TRBV4-2; clone size: few; CDR3 DNA: TGTGCCAGCAGCCAAGAACTAGCCACCACAGATACGCAGTATTTT; CDR3 protein: CASSQELATTDTQYF
J gene: TRBJ2-3; D gene: .; V gene: TRBV11-3; clone size: .; CDR3 DNA: TGTGCCAGCAGCTTAGCCTCGGACACTTCGTTCACAGATACGCAGTATTTT; CDR3 protein: CASSLASDTSFTDTQYF
J gene: TRBJ2-1; D gene: TRBD1; V gene: TRBV7-9; clone size: .; CDR3 DNA: TGTGCCAGCAGCGGACCGGGACAGGGGGTCGATGAGCAGTTCTTC; CDR3 protein: CASSGPGQGVDEQFF
J gene: TRBJ2-3; D gene: TRBD1; V gene: TRBV2; clone size: .; CDR3 DNA: TGTGCCAGCAGTGAAGGTCAGGGGGATATAGATACGCAGTATTTT; CDR3 protein: CASSEGQGDIDTQYF
J gene: TRBJ2-5; D gene: .; V gene: TRBV13; clone size: .; CDR3 DNA: TGTGCCAGCAGCGCCTCCGCCGGGGACTCTAACAAAGAGACCCAGTACTTC; CDR3 protein: CASSASAGDSNKETQYF
J gene: TRBJ1-2; D gene: .; V gene: TRBV9; clone size: .; CDR3 DNA: TGTGCCAGCAGCTCAGACGCCCTACAGGGAACCGATGGCTACACCTTC; CDR3 protein: CASSSDALQGTDGYTF
J gene: TRBJ1-4; D gene: TRBD1; V gene: TRBV7-2; clone size: .; CDR3 DNA: TGTGCCAGCAGCCCCACAGGGGGCGTTAATGAAAAACTGTTTTTT; CDR3 protein: CASSPTGGVNEKLFF